A single sample gave rise to the 12 T cell receptor beta chains below, sequenced in a study of vaccination and CD4 T cells after COVID-19. Scientists ran DNA taken from cultured CD4+ T cells through the Oncomine TCR Beta short-read assay for sequencing. TCRdb reprocessed the PCR reads with MiXCR, giving one entry per CDR3 protein. The sample lists 20,000 to 25,000 distinct CDR3 sequences; about 40% were seen once. Treatment described: roughly 11-day PBMC culture with coronavirus spike peptide pools or control peptides (ViraFEST assay). Their target antigens are unknown. Specimen: CD4+ T cells from blood, cultured in vitro. The receptors were sampled from a human donor who had recovered from COVID-19.

In this sample, this clonotype turned up a few times. This chain links TRBV2 with TRBJ1-2; 8 nucleotides align to TRBD1. The J segment lost 8 bases and the V segment lost 8 bases, leaving 10 bases of the junction unmatched. This CDR3 is built from 13 residues. Germline CDR1 and CDR2: SNHLY and FYNNEI. CDR3 bases: TGTGCCAGCGGTAGACAGGGGTCAGGAGGCTACACCTTC. This gives the protein CASGRQGSGGYTF.

In its sample, this clonotype was seen a few times. This chain links TRBV6-1 with TRBJ1-1; D is perhaps TRBD1 (6 bases). The CDR3 has 14 residues. The V end was cut by 7 bases, the J end by 3 bases, with 15 bases between. Germline CDR1 is MNHNS and CDR2 is SASEGT. The CDR3 reads CASTLEGGYTEAFF. CDR3 in DNA: TGTGCCAGCACCCTCGAGGGGGGGTACACTGAAGCTTTCTTT.

The chain carries TRBV23-1 and TRBJ2-1, with D hard to call. TRBV23-1 falls under the ORF class, with uncertain function. Trimming removed 3 bases at V and 5 bases at J, with 17 bases between. This CDR3 is 16 amino acids long. The CDR3 region has the DNA TGCGCCAGCAGTCAGGGCAGTCGAATACCGCACAATGAGCAGTTCTTC. Residues: CASSQGSRIPHNEQFF.

This clonotype was detected only a few times. This sequence joins TRBV24-1 and TRBJ2-1; 8 bases map to TRBD1. This CDR3 spans 16 amino acids. Trimming at V came to 4 bases and at J to 4 bases, leaving 8 bases not matched to a gene. The V gene's germline CDR1 is KGHDR and CDR2 SFDVKD. The CDR3 DNA sequence: TGTGCCACCAGTGACCGGACAGGGACATCGTACAATGAGCAGTTCTTC. Encoded protein: CATSDRTGTSYNEQFF.

This clonotype came up once. The chain has TRBV11-3 and TRBJ2-7; TRBD2 aligns across 7 bases. This CDR3 spans 13 amino acids. Losses at the gene ends were 5 bases for V and 6 bases for J; bases not matched to a gene: 7. Germline V gene data show CDR1 as SGHNT and CDR2 as YENEEA. Here the CDR3 reads CASSPGRSGEQYF. DNA for the CDR3: TGTGCCAGCAGCCCCGGGAGGAGTGGCGAGCAGTACTTC.

The genes are TRBV4-1 and TRBJ1-5; D uncertain. Per germline, CDR1 MGHRA and CDR2 YSYEKL. V gave up 1 base and J gave up 9 bases, with 25 bases separating them. The CDR3 is 18 residues long. CDR3 residues: CASSQVTVFGRMNWPQHF. CDR3 nucleotide sequence: TGCGCCAGCAGCCAAGTCACCGTTTTCGGCCGAATGAATTGGCCCCAGCATTTT.

The V call is TRBV7-3, the J call TRBJ1-6; the D gene is possibly TRBD1 (6 bases). The CDR3 length is 14 residues. The germline V gene encodes CDR1 SGHTA and CDR2 FQGTGA. V was trimmed by 0 bases and J by 9 bases, leaving 9 bases between them. The CDR3 nucleotides read TGTGCCAGCAGCTTAACCGGGGGGCGTTCACCCCTCCACTTT. Translating gives CASSLTGGRSPLHF.

This clonotype turned up a few times. The chain recombines TRBV7-9 with TRBJ2-1; 8 nucleotides line up with TRBD1. Germline V gives CDR1 SEHNR, CDR2 FQNEAQ (reference sequence). The trim removed 5 bases at V and 1 base at J, leaving 7 bases unmatched. CDR3 size: 16 residues. CDR3 in amino acids: CASSQAGGSSYNEQFF. DNA of the CDR3: TGTGCCAGCAGCCAAGCAGGGGGCAGTTCCTACAATGAGCAGTTCTTC.

The V call is TRBV27, the J call TRBJ2-1; D uncertain. V lost 9 bases and J lost 4, with 7 bases in between. This CDR3 comprises 11 residues. Germline values: CDR1 MNHEY, CDR2 SMNVEV (reference sequence). The CDR3 DNA is TGTGCCAGTTCGACTTACAATGAGCAGTTCTTC. Protein product: CASSTYNEQFF.

This chain uses TRBV27 with TRBJ2-7; 14 positions match TRBD2. This CDR3 region has 15 residues. V gave up 5 bases and J gave up 10 bases; unmatched junction bases: 10. Germline V gives CDR1 MNHEY, CDR2 SMNVEV (reference sequence). The CDR3 region has the DNA TGTGCCAGCAGTCCGACTAGCGGGAGGGCCACTCTTCAGTACTTC. Translation gives CASSPTSGRATLQYF.

This clonotype was counted a few times. The chain is built from TRBV6-1 and TRBJ2-4; D unclear. Between the trimmed V and J ends, which lost 3 bases and 0 bases, there was a span of 12 bases. CDR3 length: 16 amino acids. Germline V gene sequence: CDR1 MNHNS, CDR2 SASEGT. The CDR3 region has the DNA TGTGCCAGCAGTGAGGAAGGTGGTATAGCCAAAAACATTCAGTACTTC. It translates to CASSEEGGIAKNIQYF.

V and J are TRBV20-1 and TRBJ2-1; 11 nucleotides match TRBD2. From germline, CDR1 is DFQATT and CDR2 SNEGSKA (reference sequence). The CDR3 has 12 amino acids. CDR3 bases: TGCAGGGTGACTAGCGGGGTTAATGAGCAGTTCTTC. Translated, it gives CRVTSGVNEQFF.